A single sample is the source of the 17 T cell receptor beta chains below, sequenced in a study of cytomegalovirus exposure and HLA in healthy donors. Amplification used 60 Vbeta primers and 13 Jbeta primers. Profiled with immunoSEQ multiplex PCR; TCRdb holds only in-frame clones, not every one. The sample includes around 190,000 clones, around 77% of them seen just once. Sequences were obtained from PBMCs. These receptors all come from a woman in her 30s in good health and CMV-seronegative.

The chain is built from TRBV7-6 and TRBJ1-4; 10 bases match TRBD1. V shed 1 base and J 0 bases; nucleotides not matched to a gene: 5. There are 18 residues in the CDR3. Per germline, CDR1 SGHVS and CDR2 FNYEAQ. The CDR3 DNA sequence: TGTGCCAGCAGCTTAGTCGGGACAGGGGAGGCAACTAATGAAAAACTGTTTTTT. Translation gives CASSLVGTGEATNEKLFF.

The J gene is TRBJ2-2, the V gene TRBV19; D is undetermined. V was cut by 7 bases and J by 2 bases, with 14 bases left in between. Germline CDR1 is LNHDA and CDR2 is SQIVND (reference sequence). The CDR3 spans 15 residues. The CDR3 DNA is TGTGCCAGTATCACGACACAAACAAACACCGGGGAGCTGTTTTTT. Translated, it gives CASITTQTNTGELFF.

This chain links TRBV7-9 with TRBJ1-1; weak D call: TRBD1 (6 bases). The CDR3 is 12 residues long. Germline V CDR1 and CDR2: SEHNR, FQNEAQ (reference sequence). The V end was cut by 5 bases, the J end by 8 bases, with 12 bases between. The CDR3 nucleotides read TGTGCCAGCAGCCCGAGGGGGTCGGAAGCTTTCTTT. Amino acid sequence: CASSPRGSEAFF.

The chain couples TRBV18 to TRBJ2-1; D might be TRBD1 (6 bases). V lost 3 bases and J lost 5, with 14 bases in between. The CDR3 runs 15 residues. Germline values: CDR1 KGHSH, CDR2 LQKENI. The DNA for the CDR3 is TGTGCCAGCTCACCGCTGACAGGCCACAACAATGAGCAGTTCTTC. This sequence encodes CASSPLTGHNNEQFF.

V and J are TRBV5-5 and TRBJ2-3; weak D call: TRBD1 (5 bases). V lost 2 bases, J lost 3 bases, and 16 bases lay in between. Germline values: CDR1 SGHKS, CDR2 YYEKEE (reference sequence). CDR3 length equals 16 residues. CDR3 protein: CASSLTFTTETDTQYF. The CDR3 coding sequence is TGTGCCAGCAGCTTAACTTTTACGACAGAAACAGATACGCAGTATTTT.

The V gene is TRBV2, the J gene TRBJ2-1, with 13 bases fitting TRBD2. The CDR3 is made up of 14 amino acids. The J segment lost 7 bases and the V segment lost 5 bases, leaving 2 bases of the junction unmatched. CDR1 SNHLY and CDR2 FYNNEI come from the germline V gene. As DNA, the CDR3 is TGTGCCAGCAGTCCGGGACTAGCGGGAAATGAGCAGTTCTTC. It encodes CASSPGLAGNEQFF.

The V gene is TRBV4-1, the J gene TRBJ2-7, with 16 nucleotides matching TRBD2. The CDR3 extends over 17 amino acids. From germline, CDR1 is MGHRA and CDR2 YSYEKL. Trimming removed 3 bases from V and 3 bases from J; junction bases left unmatched: 5. The CDR3: CASSQGLAGGLDYEQYF. For the CDR3, the DNA is TGCGCCAGCAGCCAGGGACTAGCGGGAGGGCTAGACTACGAGCAGTACTTC.

The V call is TRBV27, the J call TRBJ2-2, with TRBD2 identical over 11 bases. The junction had 3 bases not matched to a gene; V was cut back by 6 bases and J by 3 bases. This CDR3 spans 15 amino acids. Looked up from germline, CDR1 is MNHEY and CDR2 is SMNVEV (reference sequence). The CDR3 region has the DNA TGTGCCAGCAGCTGGACTAGCGGGCACACCGGGGAGCTGTTTTTT. Residues: CASSWTSGHTGELFF.

The gene calls are TRBV2 and TRBJ1-2, with 11 bases lining up with TRBD1. The trim removed 6 bases at V and 7 bases at J, leaving 13 bases unmatched. The CDR3 length is 16 residues. Germline CDR1 reads SNHLY; CDR2 reads FYNNEI. CDR3 residues: CASRDRGRMVSGGYTF. The CDR3 DNA is TGTGCCAGCAGGGACAGGGGGCGCATGGTGTCCGGTGGCTACACCTTC.

The rearrangement links TRBV12-5 to TRBJ2-2; D is perhaps TRBD2 (5 bases). Germline V CDR1 and CDR2: LGHNT, FRNRAP. V gave up 1 base and J gave up 0 bases, with 6 bases separating them. The CDR3 covers 15 residues. In DNA form, the CDR3 reads TGTGCTAGTGGTTTGGGGACTGCGAACACCGGGGAGCTGTTTTTT. Translated: CASGLGTANTGELFF.

CDR3 sequence (DNA): TGTGCCACCAGCAGAGATCCCACAGGGAATTCACCCCTCCACTTT. It translates to CATSRDPTGNSPLHF. V gene TRBV15 combines with J gene TRBJ1-6; a weak D match, TRBD1 (6 bases). The CDR3 length is 15 residues. V lost 0 bases, J lost 7 bases, and 10 bases lay in between. Germline V gene lookup returns CDR1 LNHNV and CDR2 YYDKDF (reference sequence).

The chain links TRBV14 to TRBJ2-1, with 12 positions matching TRBD2. Trimming took 0 bases from V and 0 from J; bases not matched to a gene: 12. From germline, CDR1 is SGHDN and CDR2 FVKESK. This CDR3 region has 21 residues. The CDR3 DNA reads as TGTGCCAGCAGCCAAGATTTGACTAGCGGGAGTTTTTTTACCTCCTACAATGAGCAGTTCTTC. It specifies CASSQDLTSGSFFTSYNEQFF.

On this clone itself: The sample holds other DNA sequences that translate to the same CDR3. The chain combines TRBV7-9 with TRBJ2-1; maybe TRBD2 (6 bases). With 3 bases removed from V and 1 base from J, the gap between germline ends came to 10 bases. The CDR3 covers 15 residues. In germline, CDR1 is SEHNR, CDR2 FQNEAQ (reference sequence). CDR3 residues: CASSLVGGSYNEQFF. The CDR3 DNA sequence: TGTGCCAGCAGCTTGGTCGGGGGATCCTACAATGAGCAGTTCTTC. The whole variable domain, filled in from reference TRBV7-9 and TRBJ2-1, reads DTGVSQNPRHKITKRGQNVTFRCDPISEHNRLYWYRQTLGQGPEFLTYFQNEAQLEKSRLLSDRFSAERPKGSFSTLEIQRTEQGDSAMYLCASSLVGGSYNEQFFGPGTRLTVL.

This rearrangement joins TRBV6-5 to TRBJ2-1; 8 nucleotides match TRBD2. The CDR3 covers 14 residues. CDR1 and CDR2 (germline): MNHEY, SVGAGI. V trimming: 5 bases; J trimming: 6 bases; junction bases outside the gene matches: 6. The CDR3 DNA sequence: TGTGCCAGCAGTAACGGGGGGGGCGGCAATGAGCAGTTCTTC. It specifies CASSNGGGGNEQFF.

On this clone itself: Other DNA sequences within the sample encode an identical CDR3. This chain connects TRBV15 to TRBJ1-3, with no clear D. The V end lost 0 bases, the J end lost 7 bases, and 4 bases lay between the germline ends. Germline V CDR1 and CDR2: LNHNV, YYDKDF (reference sequence). The CDR3 consists of 12 residues. The CDR3 DNA reads TGTGCCACCAGCAGAGATCGTAACACCATATATTTT. Translation gives CATSRDRNTIYF.

This clone was counted a single time. This rearrangement joins TRBV11-2 to TRBJ2-7; possible D gene TRBD1, 6 bases. V was shortened by 5 bases and J by 2 bases, with 16 bases between the two germline ends. Germline CDR1 SGHAT, CDR2 FQNNGV. This CDR3 spans 15 amino acids. Written as DNA, the CDR3 is TGTGCCAGCAGCCCCGGGGCAGGGGCTACCTACGAGCAGTACTTC. It is translated as CASSPGAGATYEQYF.

V and J are TRBV7-6 and TRBJ1-2; 7 positions agree with TRBD1. CDR1 is SGHVS and CDR2 is FNYEAQ in the germline V gene. The CDR3 is 14 amino acids. J lost 4 bases, V lost 0 bases, and 2 bases had no gene match. CDR3 bases: TGTGCCAGCAGCTTAGCCGGACAGGCCTATGGCTACACCTTC. Its translation is CASSLAGQAYGYTF.